The T cell receptor (beta chain) under discussion was sequenced for a study of T cells after yellow fever vaccination. As for the study in general: The SMART-Seq v4 Ultra Low Input method served to prepare the low-cell-number fractions. Regarding the study as a whole: The booster response re-showed most primary clones: 96% CD4, over 80% CD8.

CDR3 length: 15 amino acids. The ends were cut back, 2 bases at V and 6 bases at J, with 14 bases in the middle. About this clonotype: The antigen is not known.

One entry per CDR3 protein results from TCRdb running MiXCR on the 5' RACE reads. The sample has a few hundred thousand distinct CDR3 sequences, approximately 7% seen once. The sample here was PBMCs, taken about 49 days after the first yellow fever vaccination. The TCR sequence derives from a man between 18 and 35 years old who received the YFV17D yellow fever vaccine. V gene TRBV12-3 or TRBV12-4 combines with J gene TRBJ2-1; D possibly corresponds to TRBD2 (7 bases). CDR3 in DNA: TGTGCCAGCAGTTTACCGGGGGGCCGTAGCAATGAGCAGTTCTTC. Its protein is CASSLPGGRSNEQFF.